A few counts support the clone carrying this T cell receptor beta chain. This entry is derived from a study of blood T cell repertoires in COVID-19. Sequencing used immunoSEQ multiplex PCR; TCRdb keeps in-frame clones, though not all of them. The table has 200,000 to 250,000 clones, under 90% seen once. This CDR3 has 14 residues. Germline CDR1 and CDR2: SGHKS and YYEKEE (reference sequence). V lost 2 bases and J 2 bases, leaving 10 bases between the germline ends. The genes are TRBV5-5 and TRBJ1-2; no clear D gene. The sample comprised peripheral blood. The sequence was collected from a man aged 25 to 40 with active or convalescent COVID-19. The CDR3 reads CASSFHTGNYGYTF. The CDR3 nucleotides read TGTGCCAGCAGCTTTCATACGGGGAACTATGGCTACACCTTC. Filled out from reference TRBV5-5 and TRBJ1-2, the complete variable domain reads DAGVTQSPTHLIKTRGQQVTLRCSPISGHKSVSWYQQVLGQGPQFIFQYYEKEERGRGNFPDRFSARQFPNYSSELNVNALLLGDSALYLCASSFHTGNYGYTFGSGTRLTVV.